Below, 2 T cell receptor beta chains from the same sample are listed, as sequenced in a study of blood T cell repertoires in COVID-19. The repertoire was sequenced with immunoSEQ multiplex PCR; TCRdb's copy has only in-frame clones and lacks some. This sample carries 350,000 to 400,000 clones, roughly 87% of them seen once, and the ten largest clones take 2.5% to 3%. The sequenced sample was PBMCs or T cells enriched from blood (not recorded which). The receptors were gathered from a woman in her twenties or thirties who had recovered from COVID-19.

Concerning this clone: The junction does not match germline at one end; this may be a read error. The genes are TRBV30 and TRBJ1-5; possibly TRBD1 for D (5 bases). Germline V gene lookup returns CDR1 GTSNPN and CDR2 SVGIG (reference sequence). This CDR3 comprises 13 residues. CDR3 in DNA: TGTACCTGGACAAAGGGGCTCAATCAGCCCCAGCATTTT. Its protein is CTWTKGLNQPQHF.

The CDR3 bases are TGTGCCAGCAGCTTAGTGAGCGGCCGCGGCACAGATACGCAGTATTTT. It codes for CASSLVSGRGTDTQYF. V is TRBV7-9 and J is TRBJ2-3; tentative D call: TRBD2 (5 bases). This CDR3 has 16 amino acids. The germline V and J ends were trimmed by 1 base and 1 base, with 12 bases remaining between them. From germline, CDR1 is SEHNR and CDR2 FQNEAQ (reference sequence).